These T cell receptor beta chains were read from a single sample in a study of T-cell memory formation after mild COVID-19. MiXCR was run by TCRdb on the 5' RACE reads, yielding one entry per CDR3 protein. The sample lists 150,000 to 200,000 distinct CDR3 sequences; approximately 12% were seen once. The sample consisted of PBMCs or a T cell subset sorted from them (not recorded which). The receptors were gathered from a man between 18 and 35 years old who had mild COVID-19 (a few samples of this study predate the infection). Cell type and time point are not known. Both conserved end residues are part of each CDR3. D genes are given only for firm matches. Some rows have no size entry. The others give once, few or many, or a class for an expanded clone.

v_gene	j_gene	abundance	d_gene	CDR3nt	CDR3aa
TRBV6-2/TRBV6-3	TRBJ1-2	few	.	TGTGCCAGCAGTTACTGGGGGAACTATGGCTACACCTTC	CASSYWGNYGYTF
TRBV3-1	TRBJ2-2	.	TRBD1	TGTGCCAGCAGCCAAGTTCTAGGACAGGGGATGAACACCGGGGAGCTGTTTTTT	CASSQVLGQGMNTGELFF
TRBV30	TRBJ1-1	.	.	TGTGCCTGGAGTTGGGGTTCGCATACTGAAGCTTTCTTT	CAWSWGSHTEAFF
TRBV5-5	TRBJ2-4	few	TRBD2	TGTGCCAGCAGCTACGGGGGGGATAAAAACATTCAGTACTTC	CASSYGGDKNIQYF
TRBV12-3/TRBV12-4	TRBJ1-5	.	.	TGTGCCAGCAGTTTAGCCAGGGATGTTAGTCAGCCCCAGCATTTT	CASSLARDVSQPQHF
TRBV20-1	TRBJ2-2	few	TRBD2	TGCAGTGCTAGAGACCGGACTAGCGGGGCGGTCGGGGAGCTGTTTTTT	CSARDRTSGAVGELFF
TRBV6-1	TRBJ2-1	.	.	TGTGCCAGCAATGGACGAAATGAGCAGTTCTTC	CASNGRNEQFF
TRBV12-3/TRBV12-4	TRBJ1-2	.	.	TGTGCCAGCAGCCCCCTCACCGACGCCTATGGCTACACCTTC	CASSPLTDAYGYTF
TRBV5-4	TRBJ2-3	.	TRBD1	TGTGCCAGCAGCCCTTGGACAGGGGATACGCAGTATTTT	CASSPWTGDTQYF
TRBV7-9	TRBJ2-3	many	TRBD1	TGTGCCAGCACCGGACAGGGAGCCACAGATACGCAGTATTTT	CASTGQGATDTQYF
TRBV11-2	TRBJ2-3	few	TRBD2	TGTGCCAGCAGGAAAGCTGGGGGGGGAGGCACAGATACGCAGTATTTT	CASRKAGGGGTDTQYF
TRBV6-5	TRBJ2-1	few	TRBD1	TGTGCCAGCAGTTACCTGGGACAGGGTCCCTACAATGAGCAGTTCTTC	CASSYLGQGPYNEQFF
TRBV5-1	TRBJ2-1	many	.	TGCGCCAGCAGCCAGCGGGGGGGGACAGGGAATGAGCAGTTCTTC	CASSQRGGTGNEQFF
TRBV20-1	TRBJ2-3	few	.	TGCAGTGCTAGCCGGGACCGATTAATGGATACGCAGTATTTT	CSASRDRLMDTQYF
TRBV7-6	TRBJ2-7	few	TRBD1	TGTGCCAGCAGCTCTTCGACAGGGGGAAACGAGCAGTACTTC	CASSSSTGGNEQYF
TRBV20-1	TRBJ1-5	.	TRBD1	TGCAGTGCTACTCGACAGGGTGGCGGAAATCAGCCCCAGCATTTT	CSATRQGGGNQPQHF
TRBV7-2	TRBJ1-5	many	.	TGTGCCAGCAGCTTAGTTGAGGGGGATCAGCCCCAGCATTTT	CASSLVEGDQPQHF
TRBV24-1	TRBJ2-6	once	.	TGTGCCAGTCAGAACTCTGGGGCCAACGTCCTGACTTTC	CASQNSGANVLTF
TRBV7-9	TRBJ1-1	few	.	TGTGCCAGCAGCTTAAACGATCACTACACTGAAGCTTTCTTT	CASSLNDHYTEAFF
TRBV20-1	TRBJ2-3	.	.	TGCAGTGCTCGCGGACTACCCAGACCCGGAGATACGCAGTATTTT	CSARGLPRPGDTQYF
TRBV6-2/TRBV6-3	TRBJ2-2	few	TRBD2	TGTGCCAGCAGTCCCTCCCGGACTAGCGGGGTCACCGGGGAGCTGTTTTTT	CASSPSRTSGVTGELFF
TRBV6-2/TRBV6-3	TRBJ1-2	.	.	TGTGCCAGCAGTTACTTCGGACTAAACCGGGGCTACACCTTC	CASSYFGLNRGYTF
TRBV27	TRBJ2-2	few	TRBD1	TGTGCCAGCAGTCTTGCTAAGGGGACAGGTTTTACCGGGGAGCTGTTTTTT	CASSLAKGTGFTGELFF
TRBV5-5	TRBJ1-2	.	.	TGTGCCAGCAGCCCCGGGGACCCAAGCCCCTATGGCTACACCTTC	CASSPGDPSPYGYTF
TRBV6-1	TRBJ1-2	.	TRBD1	TGTGCCAGCAGTGAAGCAGGGGGCGGATATGGCTACACCTTC	CASSEAGGGYGYTF
TRBV7-2	TRBJ1-1	.	.	TGTGCCAGCAGCCGGGGTCAGGGGAGCGCTGAAGCTTTCTTT	CASSRGQGSAEAFF
TRBV11-1	TRBJ2-2	.	.	TGTGCCAGCAGCTTAGTGGGCGGGGACACCGGGGAGCTGTTTTTT	CASSLVGGDTGELFF
TRBV7-2	TRBJ2-5	.	.	TGTGCCAGCAGCGTAGACAGCCAAGAGACCCAGTACTTC	CASSVDSQETQYF
TRBV6-2/TRBV6-3	TRBJ2-1	many	.	TGTGCCAGCAGCTACCGGGGGCGTCGAGAGCAGTTCTTC	CASSYRGRREQFF
TRBV20-1	TRBJ1-1	.	TRBD1	TGCAGTGCTAGAGATCACAGGGGCTCCGCTGAAGCTTTCTTT	CSARDHRGSAEAFF
TRBV12-3/TRBV12-4	TRBJ2-3	many	.	TGTGCCAGCAGTTACGGGTCACAGGGTACGCAGTATTTT	CASSYGSQGTQYF
TRBV28	TRBJ2-1	.	.	TGTGCCAGCAGGATCCTGACAGGTGGTGGGTACAATGAGCAGTTCTTC	CASRILTGGGYNEQFF
TRBV20-1	TRBJ1-2	many	.	TGCAGTGCTGCCCAAAACTATGGCTACACCTTC	CSAAQNYGYTF
TRBV9	TRBJ2-1	.	TRBD2	TGTGCCAGCAGCGCCCTACTAGCGGGGGTAGATGAGCAGTTCTTC	CASSALLAGVDEQFF
TRBV10-2	TRBJ1-5	.	.	TGCGCCAGCAGAGGGGTAGTATCCAATCAGCCCCAGCATTTT	CASRGVVSNQPQHF
TRBV20-1	TRBJ1-1	.	.	TGCAGCGGCAACGGACAAGGGAACACTGAAGCTTTCTTT	CSGNGQGNTEAFF
TRBV6-6	TRBJ1-5	few	TRBD1	TGTGCCAGCAGTTACGTCGACAGGGGGAGTCAGCCCCAGCATTTT	CASSYVDRGSQPQHF
TRBV7-2	TRBJ2-4	many	.	TGTGCCAGCAGCGGGCGGATGGGGGAAAACATTCAGTACTTC	CASSGRMGENIQYF
TRBV12-3/TRBV12-4	TRBJ1-5	few	TRBD1	TGTGCCAGCAAGACAGGGATTAATCAGCCCCAGCATTTT	CASKTGINQPQHF
TRBV7-2	TRBJ2-5	.	.	TGTGCCAGCAGCCCCCTAATCCAGGGGGGCCCACAGACCCAGTACTTC	CASSPLIQGGPQTQYF
TRBV7-2	TRBJ2-4	.	.	TGTGCCAGCAGCTTAGGGGTAGGACTAGCCAAAAACATTCAGTACTTC	CASSLGVGLAKNIQYF
TRBV4-1	TRBJ2-3	few	TRBD2	TGCGCCAGCAGCCACCTAGCGGGGGGCTTCACAGATACGCAGTATTTT	CASSHLAGGFTDTQYF
TRBV5-1	TRBJ2-7	.	.	TGCGCCAGCAGCTTGGCTACGGGGAACGAGCAGTACTTC	CASSLATGNEQYF
TRBV7-2	TRBJ2-1	many	.	TGTGCCAGCAGCCGCGGGGGCGGGAAATACAATGAGCAGTTCTTC	CASSRGGGKYNEQFF
TRBV4-2	TRBJ2-1	.	TRBD2	TGTGCCAGCAGCCAAGTAGGGACTAGCGGGGGAAATGAGCAGTTCTTC	CASSQVGTSGGNEQFF
TRBV5-1	TRBJ2-3	many	.	TGCGCCAGCAGCTTCGAGTGGGATACGCAGTATTTT	CASSFEWDTQYF
TRBV20-1	TRBJ1-1	many	.	TGCAGTGCTAGACGGCAGCTGAACACTGAAGCTTTCTTT	CSARRQLNTEAFF
TRBV12-3/TRBV12-4	TRBJ2-3	.	.	TGTGCCAGCAGCATTGGCCTGGGACCCAGCACAGATACGCAGTATTTT	CASSIGLGPSTDTQYF
TRBV6-2/TRBV6-3	TRBJ2-1	.	.	TGTGCCAGCAGTACCCAAGGAGGGCTCGATGAGCAGTTCTTC	CASSTQGGLDEQFF
TRBV20-1	TRBJ1-1	.	TRBD1	TGCACCGGATACAGGGGGGGGGGCACTGAAGCTTTCTTT	CTGYRGGGTEAFF
TRBV5-6	TRBJ2-5	.	.	TGTGCCAGCAGCATAGACCAACGCCCTGAGACCCAGTACTTC	CASSIDQRPETQYF